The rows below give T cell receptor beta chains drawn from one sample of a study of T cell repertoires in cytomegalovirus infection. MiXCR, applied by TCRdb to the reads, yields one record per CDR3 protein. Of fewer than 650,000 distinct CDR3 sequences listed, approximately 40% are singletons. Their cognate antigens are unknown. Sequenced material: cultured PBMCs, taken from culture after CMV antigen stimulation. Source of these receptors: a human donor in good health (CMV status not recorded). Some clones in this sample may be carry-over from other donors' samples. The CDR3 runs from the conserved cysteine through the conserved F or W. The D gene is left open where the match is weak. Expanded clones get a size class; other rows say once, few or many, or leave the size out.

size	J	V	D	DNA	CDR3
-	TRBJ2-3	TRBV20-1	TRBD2	TGCAGTGCTAAGGCAGGCGGGGGGTCCACAGATACGCAGTATTTT	CSAKAGGGSTDTQYF
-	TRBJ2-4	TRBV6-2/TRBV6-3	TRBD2	TGTGCCAGCAGTTACTCGAGTCCGCGGGAGGGCGGAAACATTCAGTACTTC	CASSYSSPREGGNIQYF
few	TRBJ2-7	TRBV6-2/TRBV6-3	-	TGTGCCAGCAGCACCGGCAGGGTTCTCGAGCAGTACTTC	CASSTGRVLEQYF
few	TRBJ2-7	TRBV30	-	TGTGCCTGGGGCCGGGGAGAGGCCTACGAGCAGTACTTC	CAWGRGEAYEQYF
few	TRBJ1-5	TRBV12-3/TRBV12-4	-	TGTGCCAGCAGCGGAGGGACCGAGAATCAGCCCCAGCATTTT	CASSGGTENQPQHF
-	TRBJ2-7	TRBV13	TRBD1	TGTGCCAGCAGCTTACGACCAGGACAGGGAATCTACGAGCAGTACTTC	CASSLRPGQGIYEQYF
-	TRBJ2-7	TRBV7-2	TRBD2	TGTGCCAGCAGCTTAGGGGGAAGCGGGAGGCGGGAGCAGTACTTC	CASSLGGSGRREQYF
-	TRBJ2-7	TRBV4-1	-	TGCGCCAGCAGCCGAGAAGGGGACGGAACCTACGAGCAGTACTTC	CASSREGDGTYEQYF
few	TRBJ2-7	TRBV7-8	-	TGTGCCAGCTCTAAAGACCCGGGTGTTAGCTACGAGCAGTACTTC	CASSKDPGVSYEQYF
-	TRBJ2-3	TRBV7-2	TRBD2	TGTGCCAGCCGACAAGCGGGAGTCTGGGATACGCAGTATTTT	CASRQAGVWDTQYF
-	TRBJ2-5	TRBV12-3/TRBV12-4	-	TGTGCCAGCAGTCCCCATATTATCCGGGGTGGAGAGACCCAGTACTTC	CASSPHIIRGGETQYF
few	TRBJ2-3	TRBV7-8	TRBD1	TGTGCCAGCAGATCGGACAGGGGTCTGTCAGATACGCAGTATTTT	CASRSDRGLSDTQYF